One and the same sample provided the 6 T cell receptor beta chains below, sequenced in a study of cytomegalovirus exposure and HLA in healthy donors. The study ran its PCR with 60 Vbeta and 13 Jbeta primers. Some clones are missing from TCRdb's copy, which holds only in-frame ones; the method was immunoSEQ multiplex PCR. The sample lists more than 100,000 clones, around 78% seen once, with around 3.3% in the top ten. Sequenced input: PBMCs. These receptors came from a woman between 25 and 40 years old in good health and CMV-seropositive.

The V and J genes are TRBV7-9 and TRBJ2-2; 10 positions agree with TRBD2. The germline V gene encodes CDR1 SEHNR and CDR2 FQNEAQ (reference sequence). J gave up 3 bases and V 4 bases, and 5 bases lay outside the gene matches. The CDR3 has 16 amino acids. The CDR3 DNA is TGTGCCAGCAGCTCCGGGACTAGCGACGACACCGGGGAGCTGTTTTTT. Residues: CASSSGTSDDTGELFF.

This chain connects TRBV11-2 to TRBJ2-5, with 11 bases lining up with TRBD2. Germline lookup yields CDR1 SGHAT and CDR2 FQNNGV. Losses at the gene ends were 5 bases for V and 2 bases for J; bases not matched to a gene: 4. CDR3 length: 15 residues. The CDR3: CASSLGLAEQETQYF. CDR3 sequence (DNA): TGTGCCAGCAGCCTGGGACTAGCGGAACAAGAGACCCAGTACTTC.

The genes are TRBV5-1 and TRBJ2-7, with D possibly TRBD1 on 6 matching bases. The CDR3 is 14 residues long. The V end lost 3 bases, the J end lost 4 bases, and 14 bases lay between the germline ends. Germline CDR1 reads SGHRS; CDR2 reads YFSETQ. The CDR3 DNA reads as TGCGCCAGCAGCTCGCGGGCAGGGGAATACGAGCAGTACTTC. The encoded protein is CASSSRAGEYEQYF. The whole variable domain, remainder taken from reference TRBV5-1 and TRBJ2-7, is KAGVTQTPRYLIKTRGQQVTLSCSPISGHRSVSWYQQTPGQGLQFLFEYFSETQRNKGNFPGRFSGRQFSNSRSEMNVSTLELGDSALYLCASSSRAGEYEQYFGPGTRLTVT.

This chain uses TRBV6-6 with TRBJ2-7; 9 bases fit TRBD1. The germline gives CDR1 MNHNY, CDR2 SVGAGI (reference sequence). The CDR3 has 14 amino acids. The junction had 5 bases not matched to a gene; V was cut back by 6 bases and J by 2 bases. CDR3 coding DNA: TGTGCCAGCAGCTTGACAGGGGGGACCTACGAGCAGTACTTC. The encoded protein is CASSLTGGTYEQYF.

The chain carries TRBV28 and TRBJ2-7; 8 nucleotides match TRBD1. CDR3 size: 15 residues. Germline CDR1 reads MDHEN; CDR2 reads SYDVKM. Trimming took 2 bases from V and 5 from J; bases not matched to a gene: 8. The CDR3 sequence: CASSLSYRGSHEQYF. The CDR3, as DNA: TGTGCCAGCAGTTTAAGTTACAGGGGGTCCCACGAGCAGTACTTC.

This chain joins TRBV28 and TRBJ2-7; D possibly corresponds to TRBD2 (5 bases). Trimming took 7 bases from V and 1 from J, leaving 14 bases between them. CDR1 and CDR2 (germline): MDHEN, SYDVKM. CDR3 length: 14 amino acids. The chain's CDR3 is CASTETEGSYEQYF. CDR3 nucleotides: TGTGCCAGCACCGAGACTGAGGGATCCTACGAGCAGTACTTC.